Below are 18 T cell receptor beta chains sequenced from a single sample in a study of tumor-infiltrating lymphocytes in primary liver carcinoma. The researchers produced TCR beta cDNA from 500 ng total RNA with a constant-region primer. Three nested multiplex PCR rounds, a slightly modified ARM-PCR method, built the TCR beta libraries. For roughly 10 cycles apiece, the opening two PCR rounds ran with TRBV1-TRBV30 forward primers and a C-beta reverse primer. TCRdb re-called the multiplex PCR reads with MiXCR, one entry per CDR3 protein. The sample includes some 120,000 distinct CDR3 sequences, 55% to 75% of them seen just once. Both RNA and DNA were isolated together from around 20-30 mg of bulk tissue that had not been sorted. Sequenced material: liver tumor tissue from sampling region 3. Subset in this sample: tumor region T3, left-lateral pole. These receptors all come from a woman aged 55 to 70 with primary liver carcinoma and hepatitis B virus infection.

Regarding this clonotype: A read error may be the cause here, since a much bigger clone is one base away. The chain uses TRBV12-3 or TRBV12-4 and TRBJ2-1; 8 bases are a match to TRBD2. The CDR3 totals 15 residues. CDR3 protein: CANSLGVAGYNEQFF. CDR3 nucleotides: TGTGCCAACAGTTTAGGAGTAGCGGGGTACAATGAGCAGTTCTTC.

With respect to this clonotype: Its ends do not fully match the called genes, so a read error is possible. V and J are TRBV4-2 and TRBJ2-6, with TRBD1 as a possible D gene (5 bases). This CDR3 region has 16 residues. In germline, CDR1 is LGHNA, CDR2 YNFKEQ. CDR3 region: CASSQQRGSGASVLTF. The CDR3 region has the DNA TGTGCCAGCAGCCAGCAACGAGGCTCTGGGGCCAGCGTCCTAACTTTC.

Concerning this clonotype itself: A single base separates this from a much larger clone, so it may be a read error. This sequence joins TRBV10-2 and TRBJ1-5, with TRBD1 matching 8 bases. The germline V gene has CDR1 WSHSY and CDR2 SAAADI. The length of the CDR3 is 15 residues. The CDR3 is CTSSATDRVGQPQHF. DNA of the CDR3: TGCACCAGCAGTGCCACGGACAGGGTAGGTCAGCCCCAGCATTTT.

Points on this clonotype: No conserved phenylalanine or tryptophan ends this CDR3, so it is likely a read error. It is unclear where the CDR3 begins or ends on the DNA, so no DNA is shown, and the CDR3 is as TCRdb lists it. J is TRBJ2-7 and V is TRBV13; TRBD1, the table's D call, was not compared with the DNA. CDR1 PRHDT and CDR2 FYEKMQ come from the germline V gene (reference sequence). The length of the CDR3 is 12 amino acids, counting both ends. CDR3 sequence reads: CASSLTPGEKYS.

This clonotype was counted a single time. Here the CDR3 omits its conserved ending phenylalanine or tryptophan, so a read error is the likely source. The gene calls are TRBV5-5 and TRBJ2-7; 11 positions match TRBD2. The CDR3 spans 19 residues. The germline V gene encodes CDR1 SGHKS and CDR2 YYEKEE (reference sequence). The trim removed 2 bases at V and 4 bases at J, leaving 17 bases unmatched. The chain's CDR3 is CASSFQWGLAEILRYEQYS. Written as DNA, the CDR3 is TGTGCCAGCAGCTTCCAGTGGGGACTAGCGGAAATTCTACGGTACGAGCAGTACTCC.

V is TRBV7-8 and J is TRBJ2-7; 11 nucleotides align to TRBD2. The CDR3 extends over 16 amino acids. V gave up 4 bases and J gave up 3 bases; unmatched junction bases: 8. CDR1 SGHVS and CDR2 FQNEAQ come from the germline V gene. The CDR3 loop reads CASSSTGLAVHYEQYF. The CDR3, as DNA: TGTGCCAGCAGCTCAACGGGACTAGCGGTTCACTACGAGCAGTACTTC.

Notes on this clonotype: It may be a read error: a sequence one base away is much more abundant. J is TRBJ2-5 and V is TRBV28, with 9 bases that match TRBD1. CDR3 length: 15 residues. Germline lookup yields CDR1 MDHEN and CDR2 SYDVKM. This CDR3 is CTSRTRQGGVETQYF. CDR3 bases: TGTACCAGCAGGACAAGACAGGGGGGGGTGGAGACCCAGTACTTC.

For this clonotype: Sequence at one end of the junction differs from germline and may be a read error. The rearrangement uses TRBV11-1 and TRBJ2-1, with a possible D match to TRBD2 (6 bases). This CDR3 spans 16 amino acids. Germline V gives CDR1 SGHAT, CDR2 FQDESV (reference sequence). The CDR3 DNA is TGTGTCAGCAGCTCCCCAGAAGGACCAGGGAGGAATGAGCAGTTCTTC. Translated: CVSSSPEGPGRNEQFF.

With respect to this clonotype: The germline gene is not matched at one end of the junction; a read error may be the cause. The gene calls are TRBV5-5 and TRBJ1-2; no clear D. Germline CDR1 is SGHKS and CDR2 is YYEKEE (reference sequence). This CDR3 is built from 15 residues. CDR3 DNA sequence: TGTGCCAGCATCTTGATGGGGATCAGTAACTATGGCTACACCTTC. It yields the protein CASILMGISNYGYTF.

To note about this clonotype: One end of the junction varies from germline; a read error may be responsible. The J gene is TRBJ2-1, the V gene TRBV5-1; 9 bases align to TRBD2. The CDR3 loop spans 15 amino acids. Germline CDR1 and CDR2: SGHRS and YFSETQ. The CDR3 sequence: CTSTHSGSSYNEQFF. The CDR3 nucleotides read TGCACCAGCACCCATAGCGGGAGCTCCTACAATGAGCAGTTCTTC.

Comments on this clonotype: One junction end disagrees with the germline gene, perhaps due to a read error. DNA of the CDR3: TGTGCCGGCAGTTACGACGGGACGGGATATGGCTACACCTTC. Translating it yields CAGSYDGTGYGYTF. This chain joins TRBV6-5 and TRBJ1-2; D is possibly TRBD1 (5 bases). Per the germline V gene, CDR1 is MNHEY and CDR2 is SVGAGI. CDR3 size: 14 residues.

About this clonotype: An end of the junction differs from the germline gene, which may be a read error. This chain links TRBV29-1 with TRBJ2-1; 7 bases are a match to TRBD2. CDR3 size: 14 residues. Germline CDR1 reads SQVTM; CDR2 reads ANQGSEA. DNA for the CDR3: TGCAGTGGCAAGCGGGGCAGCTCCTACAATGGGCAGTTCTTC. Residues: CSGKRGSSYNGQFF.

A word on this clonotype: Since no conserved phenylalanine or tryptophan closes the CDR3, a read error is the likely cause. J is TRBJ1-6 and V is TRBV6-1; TRBD1 matches 9 bases. CDR3 length: 15 residues. Germline assignment: CDR1 MNHNS and CDR2 SASEGT. CDR3 nucleotides: TGTGCCGGCAGGATACAGGGGGCGGATAATTCACCCCTCCACCTT. Its protein is CAGRIQGADNSPLHL.

As to this clonotype: It may be a read error: a sequence one base away is much more abundant. In this CDR3 the conserved last residue, phenylalanine or tryptophan, is missing, so a read error is likely. The chain recombines TRBV7-9 with TRBJ2-7; 9 nucleotides line up with TRBD1. Trimming cost V 3 bases and J 2 bases; bases outside gene matches: 2. Germline V CDR1 and CDR2: SEHNR, FQNEAQ (reference sequence). This CDR3 contains 14 residues. The CDR3 nucleotides are TGTGCCAGCAGCTTGGACAGGGGACCCTACGAGCAGTACCTC. As protein: CASSLDRGPYEQYL.

Regarding this clonotype: It may be a read error: a sequence one base away is much more abundant. Since no conserved phenylalanine or tryptophan closes the CDR3, a read error is the likely cause. The CDR3 spells CASSLWAGGVAEAFL. CDR3 bases: TGTGCCAGCAGCTTATGGGCAGGGGGCGTTGCTGAAGCTTTCTTA. The chain recombines TRBV5-6 with TRBJ1-1; the match to TRBD1 covers 8 bases. V shed 2 bases and J 6 bases; nucleotides not matched to a gene: 9. The germline V gene has CDR1 SGHDT and CDR2 YYEEEE. The CDR3 covers 15 residues.

There are a few counts of this clonotype. A much larger clone differs by one base, so this may be a read error. The chain employs TRBV7-9 and TRBJ1-5; D perhaps matches TRBD1 (6 bases). There are 15 residues in the CDR3. V gave up 1 base and J gave up 2 bases, with 9 bases separating them. Per the germline V gene, CDR1 is SEHNR and CDR2 is FQNEAQ (reference sequence). The chain's CDR3 is CASSLDKGGNQPQHF. The CDR3 nucleotides read TGTGCCAGCAGCTTAGACAAGGGGGGCAATCAGCCCCAGCATTTT.

Comment on this clonotype: A much larger clonotype is one base distant, so this may be a read error. This chain connects TRBV30 to TRBJ2-1; tentatively, D is TRBD1 (5 bases). This CDR3 has 10 amino acids. CDR1 GTSNPN and CDR2 SVGIG come from the germline V gene (reference sequence). CDR3 sequence: CVQGYNEQFF. CDR3 nucleotide sequence: TGTGTCCAGGGTTACAATGAGCAGTTCTTC.

This chain uses TRBV12-3 or TRBV12-4 with TRBJ2-1; D is ambiguous. This CDR3 comprises 15 residues. Trimming took off 8 bases at V and 6 bases at J, with 20 bases between the two ends. CDR3 loop: CASSIIGSLVNEQFF. In nucleotides, the CDR3 is TGTGCCAGCTCCATCATAGGGTCCCTTGTCAATGAGCAGTTCTTC.